These T cell receptor beta chains were read from a single sample in a study of shared clonotypes between healthy human individuals. The data were produced by immunoSEQ multiplex PCR, yet TCRdb's version contains in-frame clones alone and is incomplete. The sample yields around 600,000 clones, roughly 97% seen once. Material: naive CD4+ T cells sorted from blood. The receptors come from a woman aged 30 to 39 in good health. CDR3s leave out the opening cysteine and the closing phenylalanine or tryptophan.

TRBV6-5 | ASSYSGDYSYEQY
TRBV6-1 | ASSSHRGYYGYT
TRBV14 | ASSHNWVAADTQY
TRBV7-9 | ASSLVGTGIDEQY
TRBV4-1 | ASSQTGTGSNTIY
TRBV6-6 | ASRNGTLNEKLF
TRBV28 | ASRPGGWDTEAF
TRBV2 | ASNGDSNQPQH
TRBV28 | ASSLRGMNTEAF
TRBV28 | ATFLSGSRGRQF
TRBV28 | ASSPRRAGNQPQH
TRBV28 | ASSFDSGANVLT
TRBV19 | ASSRGIAKNIQY
TRBV19 | ASSPLAGVPDTQY
TRBV14 | ASSPWAGSSYNEQF
TRBV11-3 | ASSTGPGAAEAF
TRBV28 | ATTRDNVQETQY
TRBV11-2 | ASSPTSWGGNTIY
TRBV28 | ASNVQGLSYNEQF
TRBV6-6 | ASSYKTATEAF
TRBV29-1 | SGDVLGTEAF
TRBV4-1 | ASSPTESNTEAF
TRBV19 | ASTKGTLAGVDEQF
TRBV5-1 | ASSTTSGYTYNEQF
TRBV5-1 | ASRSQGRRPQH
TRBV6-6 | ATLSFPGTGQY
TRBV28 | ASSPFSIIGGMNTEAF
TRBV7-6 | ASSLDDDPYEQY
TRBV25-1 | ASGTVDYSYEQY
TRBV6-6 | ASSYGQTNYEQY
TRBV28 | ASRDPAMDNSPLH
TRBV18 | ASSPRAGGNSGNTIY
TRBV4-1 | ASSQRHGTVNEQY
TRBV10-2 | ATNPTWTRGNEQF
TRBV5-1 | ASSFDRAGNEQF
TRBV11-3 | ASSLDRSSYEQY
TRBV19 | ASSIRSGPYGYT
TRBV5-6 | ASSPPPGNYGYT
TRBV25-1 | ASSEWGQGASYEQY
TRBV28 | ASRERSSYNEQF
TRBV7-9 | ASSWITGLAGPRGTQY
TRBV29-1 | SVHSGSNQPQH
TRBV29-1 | SVRVGMNTEAF
TRBV5-4 | ASSLGGAPTNEKLF
TRBV5-1 | ASSTTGENTEAF
TRBV28 | ASSSPGSEETQY
TRBV4-2 | ASSQDPGQSTYEQY
TRBV19 | ASSPLGGIAYEQY